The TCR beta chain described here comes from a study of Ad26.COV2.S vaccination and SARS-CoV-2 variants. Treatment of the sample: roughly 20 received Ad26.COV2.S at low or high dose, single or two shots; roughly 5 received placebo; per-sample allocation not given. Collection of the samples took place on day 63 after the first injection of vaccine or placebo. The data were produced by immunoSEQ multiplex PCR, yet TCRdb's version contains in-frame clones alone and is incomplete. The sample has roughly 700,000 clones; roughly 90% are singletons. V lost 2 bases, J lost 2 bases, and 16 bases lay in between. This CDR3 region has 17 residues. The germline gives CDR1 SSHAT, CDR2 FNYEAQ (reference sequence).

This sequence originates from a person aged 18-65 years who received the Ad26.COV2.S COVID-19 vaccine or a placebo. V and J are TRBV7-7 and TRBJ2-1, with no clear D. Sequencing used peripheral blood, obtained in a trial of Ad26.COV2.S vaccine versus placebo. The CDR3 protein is CASSLQPTTATYNEQFF. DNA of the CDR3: TGTGCCAGCAGCTTACAACCGACCACCGCTACCTACAATGAGCAGTTCTTC.